Each of the 24 T cell receptor beta chains below was sequenced from the same sample in a study of blood T cell repertoires in COVID-19. Clones were sequenced by immunoSEQ multiplex PCR, and TCRdb holds only the in-frame ones, with some missing. The table shows about 150,000 clones, with just under 90% occurring only once. Sequencing input: peripheral blood. The origin of the receptors is a woman aged 45-59 years with active or convalescent COVID-19.

The rearrangement links TRBV6-5 to TRBJ1-2; 10 bases map to TRBD1. CDR3 size: 15 residues. Germline V gene sequence: CDR1 MNHEY, CDR2 SVGAGI. The J segment lost 7 bases and the V segment lost 2 bases, leaving 7 bases of the junction unmatched. CDR3 nucleotides: TGTGCCAGCAGTTACCGTGACAGGGGGCAGGTTGGCTACACCTTC. Protein product: CASSYRDRGQVGYTF.

This chain uses TRBV5-4 with TRBJ2-2, with 16 bases fitting TRBD2. CDR1 is SGHNT, CDR2 YYREEE, per germline (reference sequence). The CDR3 runs 17 residues. V was clipped by 4 bases and J by 8 bases; unmatched bases: 8. The CDR3 nucleotides are TGTGCCAGCAGCCCGGGACTAGCGGGAGGGCCCGATGGGGAGCTGTTTTTT. Translation: CASSPGLAGGPDGELFF.

The chain uses TRBV28 and TRBJ1-5; D remains unclear. CDR3 length: 14 amino acids. V was trimmed by 3 bases and J by 3 bases, leaving 9 bases between them. Germline CDR1 MDHEN, CDR2 SYDVKM. Written as DNA, the CDR3 is TGTGCCAGCAGTTTCTTTCAGGCCAATCAGCCCCAGCATTTT. It encodes CASSFFQANQPQHF.

This clone turned up a few times. The V and J genes are TRBV30 and TRBJ1-6, with a weak D call TRBD1 (6 bases). The CDR3 is 13 residues long. Per the germline V gene, CDR1 is GTSNPN and CDR2 is SVGIG (reference sequence). V gave up 3 bases and J gave up 9 bases, with 12 bases separating them. This CDR3 reads CAWRDRGGSPLHF. DNA for the CDR3: TGTGCCTGGAGGGACAGAGGGGGTTCACCCCTCCACTTT.

This clone was seen only a few times. This chain uses TRBV5-1 with TRBJ2-2, with 8 bases aligning to TRBD1. CDR3 length: 15 residues. Per the germline V gene, CDR1 is SGHRS and CDR2 is YFSETQ. The trim removed 4 bases at V and 2 bases at J, leaving 4 bases unmatched. The CDR3 DNA sequence: TGCGCCAGCAGCGCAGGACAGGGTAACACCGGGGAGCTGTTTTTT. Translated: CASSAGQGNTGELFF.

V and J are TRBV28 and TRBJ2-7; perhaps TRBD1 as D (6 bases). The V and J ends lost 5 bases and 4 bases respectively, with 12 bases between them. The germline V gene has CDR1 MDHEN and CDR2 SYDVKM. CDR3 size: 13 residues. In nucleotides, the CDR3 is TGTGCCAGCAGTACTCAGGGGCGTTACGAGCAGTACTTC. Its protein is CASSTQGRYEQYF.

The genes are TRBV4-3 and TRBJ2-5; 7 bases match TRBD2. The CDR3 has 17 amino acids. Germline values: CDR1 LGHNA, CDR2 YSLEER. Trimming removed 0 bases from V and 3 bases from J; junction bases left unmatched: 10. The CDR3 DNA follows: TGCGCCAGCAGCCAAGAGAGATTCCTGGCGGGGGAAGAGACCCAGTACTTC. Residues: CASSQERFLAGEETQYF.

This chain joins TRBV4-1 and TRBJ1-5, with D maybe TRBD1 (6 bases). The CDR3 length is 15 residues. The V and J ends lost 0 bases and 7 bases respectively, with 13 bases between them. The germline gives CDR1 MGHRA, CDR2 YSYEKL. In nucleotides, the CDR3 is TGCGCCAGCAGCCAAGAATCCAGGGGCGCCCAGCCCCAGCATTTT. It translates to CASSQESRGAQPQHF.

Here the CDR3 DNA reads TGTGCCAGCAGTCCCACTAACACCGGGGAGCTGTTTTTT. Translated: CASSPTNTGELFF. This sequence joins TRBV28 and TRBJ2-2; no definite D call. The germline V and J ends were trimmed by 5 bases and 2 bases, with 6 bases remaining between them. The CDR3 is made up of 13 amino acids. From germline, CDR1 is MDHEN and CDR2 SYDVKM.

J is TRBJ1-1 and V is TRBV25-1; possibly TRBD1 for D (5 bases). Deletions cut 6 bases from V and 1 base from J, with 9 bases between. CDR3 size: 13 residues. Germline assignment: CDR1 MGHDK and CDR2 SYGVNS. The CDR3 DNA reads TGTGCCAGCAGGGGGGACTGGAACACTGAAGCTTTCTTT. Protein: CASRGDWNTEAFF.

V usage is TRBV6-2 or TRBV6-3 and J usage is TRBJ1-1; no reliable D call. The CDR3 loop spans 18 amino acids. Germline CDR1 is MNHEY and CDR2 is SVGEGT. With 2 bases removed from V and 1 base from J, the gap between germline ends came to 20 bases. In DNA form, the CDR3 reads TGTGCCAGCAGTTACGGGTCGCTGCGGGCGGAGAAGAACACTGAAGCTTTCTTT. It specifies CASSYGSLRAEKNTEAFF.

The V call is TRBV7-2, the J call TRBJ2-5; D unclear. The CDR3 runs to 15 residues. Germline CDR1 reads SGHTA; CDR2 reads FQGNSA. V shed 1 base and J shed 5 bases, with 14 bases lying between them. This CDR3 reads CASSLGWAPRETQYF. Here the CDR3 DNA reads TGTGCCAGCAGCTTAGGATGGGCGCCCAGGGAGACCCAGTACTTC.

In this sample, this clone turned up once. V is TRBV6-5 and J is TRBJ1-1; TRBD1 aligns across 10 bases. In germline, CDR1 is MNHEY, CDR2 SVGAGI. V dropped 6 bases and J dropped 4; count of bases not matched to a gene: 2. The CDR3 has 13 residues. CDR3 in DNA: TGTGCCAGCAGGGGACAGGGGCTCACTGAAGCTTTCTTT. It translates to CASRGQGLTEAFF.

The rearrangement uses TRBV7-9 and TRBJ1-2, with 9 nucleotides matching TRBD1. The CDR3 runs to 14 residues. Germline V lookup: CDR1 SEHNR, CDR2 FQNEAQ (reference sequence). Losses at the gene ends were 4 bases for V and 4 bases for J; bases not matched to a gene: 4. CDR3 residues: CASSSVDRGYGYTF. The DNA for the CDR3 is TGTGCCAGCAGCTCCGTGGACAGGGGCTATGGCTACACCTTC.

Written as DNA, the CDR3 is TGTGCCTGGGGACTAGCGGGGGCTATGAACACCGGGGAGCTGTTTTTT. Encoded protein: CAWGLAGAMNTGELFF. J is TRBJ2-2 and V is TRBV30; 13 nucleotides align to TRBD2. Germline V CDR1 and CDR2: GTSNPN, SVGIG (reference sequence). CDR3 length: 16 residues. Germline trimming cut 5 bases from V and 1 base from J; bases unmatched to any gene: 4. Full variable domain (missing parts from reference TRBV30 and TRBJ2-2): SQTIHQWPATLVQPVGSPLSLECTVEGTSNPNLYWYRQAAGRGLQLLFYSVGIGQISSEVPQNLSASRPQDRQFILSSKKLLLSDSGFYLCAWGLAGAMNTGELFFGEGSRLTVL.

This rearrangement joins TRBV3-1 (or the pseudogene TRBV3-2) to TRBJ1-1, with 8 positions matching TRBD1. Germline CDR1 LGHDT, CDR2 YNNKEL (reference sequence). CDR3 length equals 15 residues. The V gene end was trimmed by 8 bases and the J gene end by 1 base; junction bases not matched to a gene: 9. The CDR3 nucleotides read TGTGCCAGCCGACGGACAGGGTCGGCGAACACTGAAGCTTTCTTT. Residues: CASRRTGSANTEAFF.

This chain links TRBV18 with TRBJ2-1; TRBD1 matches at 9 bases. Germline CDR1 and CDR2: KGHSH and LQKENI. The CDR3 contains 15 residues. J was trimmed by 5 bases and V by 2 bases; bases with no gene match: 4. Here the CDR3 reads CASSPGTGPNNEQFF. CDR3 bases: TGTGCCAGCTCACCAGGGACAGGGCCTAACAATGAGCAGTTCTTC.

V is TRBV28 and J is TRBJ2-1; 11 positions agree with TRBD2. CDR3 length: 16 amino acids. Per the germline V gene, CDR1 is MDHEN and CDR2 is SYDVKM. With V trimmed by 6 bases and J by 8 bases, 12 bases remained unmatched. CDR3 DNA sequence: TGTGCCAGCAGCACACCGGGTAGCGGGAGGGCCGATGAGCAGTTCTTC. Translation: CASSTPGSGRADEQFF. Supplemented by reference TRBV28 and TRBJ2-1, the full variable domain reads DVKVTQSSRYLVKRTGEKVFLECVQDMDHENMFWYRQDPGLGLRLIYFSYDVKMKEKGDIPEGYSVSREKKERFSLILESASTNQTSMYLCASSTPGSGRADEQFFGPGTRLTVL.

This clone was observed once. The chain recombines TRBV11-3 with TRBJ2-1; 7 nucleotides line up with TRBD1. The CDR3 is 12 residues long. Unmatched junction bases numbered 6, after V lost 8 bases and J lost 8 bases. Germline CDR1 SGHNT, CDR2 YENEEA. The CDR3 sequence is CASGIDRDEQFF. CDR3 nucleotide sequence: TGTGCCAGCGGGATCGACAGGGATGAGCAGTTCTTC.

This clone has only one observation. This chain joins TRBV2 and TRBJ2-7, with 11 nucleotides matching TRBD2. Germline CDR1 and CDR2: SNHLY and FYNNEI. This CDR3 comprises 15 residues. Germline trimming cut 6 bases from V and 5 bases from J; bases unmatched to any gene: 9. The CDR3 sequence is CASRLSGGVLNEQYF. The CDR3, as DNA: TGTGCCAGCAGACTTAGCGGGGGGGTATTAAACGAGCAGTACTTC.

The genes are TRBV6-2 or TRBV6-3 and TRBJ2-7, with D unresolved. The V and J ends lost 0 bases and 2 bases respectively, with 14 bases between them. The CDR3 consists of 16 residues. Germline loops: CDR1 MNHEY, CDR2 SVGEGT. CDR3 bases: TGTGCCAGCAGTTACTCCCGTACCGACGGAGCCTACGAGCAGTACTTC. Its protein is CASSYSRTDGAYEQYF.

The V and J genes are TRBV4-3 and TRBJ2-2, with D perhaps matching TRBD2 (5 bases). Trimming left V 1 base short and J 7 bases short, with 13 bases between. The CDR3 consists of 15 residues. CDR1 and CDR2 from the germline V gene are LGHNA and YSLEER. The CDR3, as DNA: TGCGCCAGCAGCCAAGGCCCGGACTCTAGCGGGGAGCTGTTTTTT. It specifies CASSQGPDSSGELFF.

V and J are TRBV7-9 and TRBJ1-4, with D possibly TRBD1 on 6 matching bases. Trimming cost V 0 bases and J 7 bases, with 12 bases left between them. Germline CDR1 is SEHNR and CDR2 is FQNEAQ (reference sequence). The CDR3 spans 15 residues. CDR3 sequence (DNA): TGTGCCAGCAGCTTAGCTAGGGGCAGGGGTGAAAAACTGTTTTTT. It encodes CASSLARGRGEKLFF.

The chain joins TRBV4-2 to TRBJ1-5; D not certain. The CDR3 consists of 16 residues. The V gene lost 0 bases and the J gene lost 5 bases, with 14 bases spanning the gap. Per germline, CDR1 LGHNA and CDR2 YNFKEQ. The CDR3 sequence: CASSQEPEGAYQPQHF. The DNA for the CDR3 is TGTGCCAGCAGCCAAGAGCCAGAGGGTGCCTATCAGCCCCAGCATTTT.